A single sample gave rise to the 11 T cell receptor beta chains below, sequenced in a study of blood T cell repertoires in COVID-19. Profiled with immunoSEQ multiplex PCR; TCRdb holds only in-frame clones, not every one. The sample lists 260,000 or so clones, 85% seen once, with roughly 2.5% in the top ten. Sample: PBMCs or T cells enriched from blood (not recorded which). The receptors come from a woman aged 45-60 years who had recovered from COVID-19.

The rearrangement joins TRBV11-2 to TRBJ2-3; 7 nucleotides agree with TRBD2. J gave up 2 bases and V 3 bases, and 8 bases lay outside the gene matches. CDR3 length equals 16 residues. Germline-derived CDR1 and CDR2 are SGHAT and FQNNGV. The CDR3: CASSFLGGFSTDTQYF. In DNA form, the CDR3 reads TGTGCCAGCAGCTTTCTGGGGGGGTTCTCCACAGATACGCAGTATTTT. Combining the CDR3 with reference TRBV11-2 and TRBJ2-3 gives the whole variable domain EAGVAQSPRYKIIEKRQSVAFWCNPISGHATLYWYQQILGQGPKLLIQFQNNGVVDDSQLPKDRFSAERLKGVDSTLKIQPAKLEDSAVYLCASSFLGGFSTDTQYFGPGTRLTVL.

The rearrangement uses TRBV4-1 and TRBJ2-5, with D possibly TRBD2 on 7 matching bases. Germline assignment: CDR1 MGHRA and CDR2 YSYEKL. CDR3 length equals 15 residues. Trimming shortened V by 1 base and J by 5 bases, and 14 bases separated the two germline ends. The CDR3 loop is CASSQVGGRGETQYF. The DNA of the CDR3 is TGCGCCAGCAGCCAAGTCGGTGGGAGGGGGGAGACCCAGTACTTC.

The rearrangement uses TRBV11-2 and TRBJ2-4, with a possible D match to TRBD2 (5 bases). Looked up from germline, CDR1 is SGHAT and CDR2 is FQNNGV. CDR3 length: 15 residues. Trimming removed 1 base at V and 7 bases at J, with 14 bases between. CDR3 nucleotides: TGTGCCAGCAGCTTAGGAGTGGTAAGCGGTAACATTCAGTACTTC. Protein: CASSLGVVSGNIQYF.

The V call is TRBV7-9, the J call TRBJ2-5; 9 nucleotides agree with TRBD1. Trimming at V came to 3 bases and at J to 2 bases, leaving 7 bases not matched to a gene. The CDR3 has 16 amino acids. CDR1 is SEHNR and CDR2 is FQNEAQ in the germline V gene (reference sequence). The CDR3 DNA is TGTGCCAGCAGCTTCCGGGACAGGGCTATTCAAGAGACCCAGTACTTC. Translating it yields CASSFRDRAIQETQYF.

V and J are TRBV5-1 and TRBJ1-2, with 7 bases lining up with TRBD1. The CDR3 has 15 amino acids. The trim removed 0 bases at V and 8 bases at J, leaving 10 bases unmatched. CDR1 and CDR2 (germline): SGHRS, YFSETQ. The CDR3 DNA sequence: TGCGCCAGCAGCTTGGCCGGAATACAGGGGCTCGGCTACACCTTC. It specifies CASSLAGIQGLGYTF.

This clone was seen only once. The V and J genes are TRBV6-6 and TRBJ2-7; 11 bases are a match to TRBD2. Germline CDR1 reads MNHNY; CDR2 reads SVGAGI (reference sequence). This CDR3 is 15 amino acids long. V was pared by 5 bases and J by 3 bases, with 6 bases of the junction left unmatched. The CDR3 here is CASSAPGTSGYEQYF. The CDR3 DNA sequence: TGTGCCAGCAGTGCACCCGGGACTAGCGGCTACGAGCAGTACTTC.

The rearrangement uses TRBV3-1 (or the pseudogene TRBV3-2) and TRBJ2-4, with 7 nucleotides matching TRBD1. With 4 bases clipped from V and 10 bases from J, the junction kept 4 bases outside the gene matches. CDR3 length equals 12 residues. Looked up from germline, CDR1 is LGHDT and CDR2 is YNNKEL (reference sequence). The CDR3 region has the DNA TGTGCCAGCAGCCTGGGACAGCGGATTCAGTACTTC. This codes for CASSLGQRIQYF.

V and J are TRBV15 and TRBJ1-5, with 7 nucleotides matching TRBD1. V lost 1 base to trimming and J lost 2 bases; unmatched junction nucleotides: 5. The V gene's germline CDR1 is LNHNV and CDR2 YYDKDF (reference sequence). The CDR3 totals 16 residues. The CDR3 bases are TGTGCCACCAGCAGAGCGGGACAGAAGGGCAATCAGCCCCAGCATTTT. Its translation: CATSRAGQKGNQPQHF.

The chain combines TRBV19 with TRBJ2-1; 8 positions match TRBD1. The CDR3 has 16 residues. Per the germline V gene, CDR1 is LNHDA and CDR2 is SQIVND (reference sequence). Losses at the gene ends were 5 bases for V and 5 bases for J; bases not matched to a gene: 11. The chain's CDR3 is CASSGGTGGMDNEQFF. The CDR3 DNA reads TGTGCCAGTAGTGGAGGGACAGGCGGTATGGACAATGAGCAGTTCTTC.

This CDR3 is CASSPPNRVRARTNTGELFF. The CDR3 DNA reads as TGTGCCAGCTCACCACCTAATCGGGTGAGGGCACGAACGAACACCGGGGAGCTGTTTTTT. The chain links TRBV18 to TRBJ2-2; D may be TRBD2 (5 bases). The germline CDR1 and CDR2 sequences are KGHSH and LQKENI. This CDR3 is 20 amino acids long. V lost 0 bases and J 0 bases, leaving 20 bases between the germline ends.

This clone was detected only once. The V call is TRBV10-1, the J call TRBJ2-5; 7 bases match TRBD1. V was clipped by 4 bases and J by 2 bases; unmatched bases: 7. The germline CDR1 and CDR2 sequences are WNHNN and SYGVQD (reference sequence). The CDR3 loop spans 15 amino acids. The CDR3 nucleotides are TGCGCCAGCAGTGTTTCTGGGACAGCTCAAGAGACCCAGTACTTC. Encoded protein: CASSVSGTAQETQYF.